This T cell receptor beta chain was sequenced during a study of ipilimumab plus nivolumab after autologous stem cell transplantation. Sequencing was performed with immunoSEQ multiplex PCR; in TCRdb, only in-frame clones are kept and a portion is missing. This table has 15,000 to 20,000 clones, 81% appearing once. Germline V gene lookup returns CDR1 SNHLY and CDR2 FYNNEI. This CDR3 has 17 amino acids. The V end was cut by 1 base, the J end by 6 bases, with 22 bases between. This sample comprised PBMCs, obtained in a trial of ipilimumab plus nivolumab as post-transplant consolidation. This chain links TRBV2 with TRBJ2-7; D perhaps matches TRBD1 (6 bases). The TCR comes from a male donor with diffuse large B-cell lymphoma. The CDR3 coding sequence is TGTGCCAGCAGTGAAGATGAAAGCCTCAGGGGATCCCTCGAGCAGTACTTC. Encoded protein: CASSEDESLRGSLEQYF. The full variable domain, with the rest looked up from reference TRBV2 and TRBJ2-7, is EPEVTQTPSHQVTQMGQEVILRCVPISNHLYFYWYRQILGQKVEFLVSFYNNEISEKSEIFDDQFSVERPDGSNFTLKIRSTKLEDSAMYFCASSEDESLRGSLEQYFGPGTRLTVT.